This TCR beta chain stems from a study of blood T cell repertoires in COVID-19. Study summary: Spain, Italy and the United States supplied samples that represented acute and convalescent COVID-19.

CDR1 is KGHDR, CDR2 SFDVKD, per germline. V shed 4 bases, J shed 2 bases, and the junction held 15 bases outside the gene matches. The CDR3 sequence is 19 residues long. Clinical histories supplied by participants themselves formed the basis of cohort assignment. In Cohort 3, a recovered donor had either two negative PCRs, clearance, or symptom resolution. In the source study's methods: The assay estimated nucleated cells by amplifying reference gene primers. The data were produced by immunoSEQ multiplex PCR, yet TCRdb's version contains in-frame clones alone and is incomplete. V, J and clone size derive from that table, while D and trimming were established from the DNA sequence. Altogether about 350,000 clones are present, 87% being singletons, with the ten largest covering more than 0.9%.

V usage is TRBV24-1 and J usage is TRBJ2-5, with 10 bases that match TRBD1. The TCR comes from a woman in her twenties or thirties who had recovered from COVID-19. Source material: PBMCs or T cells enriched from blood (not recorded which). The CDR3 DNA sequence: TGTGCCACCAGTGACCCCGGGACAGGGGCTACGAGGGTTCAAGAGACCCAGTACTTC. Protein sequence: CATSDPGTGATRVQETQYF.